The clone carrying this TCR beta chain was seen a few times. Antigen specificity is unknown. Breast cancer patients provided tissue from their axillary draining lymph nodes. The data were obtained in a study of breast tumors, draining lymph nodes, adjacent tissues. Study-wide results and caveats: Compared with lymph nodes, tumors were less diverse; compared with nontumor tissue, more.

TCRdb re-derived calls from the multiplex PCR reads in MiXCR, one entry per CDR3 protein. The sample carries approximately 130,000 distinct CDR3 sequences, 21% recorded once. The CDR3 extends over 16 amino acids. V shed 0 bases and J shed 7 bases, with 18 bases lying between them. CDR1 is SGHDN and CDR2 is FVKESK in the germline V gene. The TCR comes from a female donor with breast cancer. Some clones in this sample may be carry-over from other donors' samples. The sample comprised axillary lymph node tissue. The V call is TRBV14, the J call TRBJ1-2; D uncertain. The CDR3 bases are TGTGCCAGCAGCCAAGATTTCACGGGGAGTAGAGGTGGCTACACCTTC. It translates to CASSQDFTGSRGGYTF.